The source of this TCR beta chain is a study of CD8+CD57+ T cells in acquired aplastic anemia. At the level of the study: Isolated CD4+ and CD8+ cells, once sorted, yielded DNA averaging roughly 3 ug.

This CDR3 has 13 amino acids. CDR1 and CDR2 from the germline V gene are MNHNS and SASEGT. With 6 bases removed from V and 1 base from J, the gap between germline ends came to 7 bases. In regard to this clonotype: Antigen specificity is unknown.

Genomic DNA templated the TCR beta VDJ and CDR3 profiling. TCRdb fed the reads into MiXCR, producing one record per CDR3 protein. The data show 400,000 to 600,000 distinct CDR3 sequences, roughly 34% seen once. Study-level results: Patients were compared with controls for CD8+ Simpson's diversity, and no significant difference emerged. Patients and controls had in common twenty-nine CD8+ CDR3 sequences.

Patients chosen for sequencing had CD8+CD57+ cells that had expanded, as shown by flow cytometry. Prior therapy had not been administered to any patient at the time of blood sampling. The sequenced sample was sorted CD4+, CD8+, or CD8+CD57+ T cells (not recorded which) from PBMCs. The V call is TRBV6-1, the J call TRBJ2-1; D remains ambiguous. The origin of this receptor is a human donor with aplastic anemia. Here the CDR3 DNA reads TGTGCCAGCAGGCTCGTATCCTACAATGAGCAGTTCTTC. It encodes CASRLVSYNEQFF.